These 19 T cell receptor beta chains share one sample of origin, sequenced in a study of regulatory T cells in long-lasting Graves disease. TCR beta libraries were built with iRepertoire HTBI primers and Arm-PCR of CDR3 regions. One entry per CDR3 protein results from TCRdb running MiXCR on the multiplex PCR reads. The table has hundreds of thousands of distinct CDR3 sequences, about 15% seen once. Indicated time point: newly diagnosed GD, antithyroid drugs for less than 3 months. Isolated PBMC RNA provided the starting material for the TCR library. In addition, the sample was reused for a study of T cells in Graves' hyperthyroidism and ophthalmopathy.

Specimen: peripheral blood mononuclear cells (PBMCs), collected at new diagnosis, from a patient treated with antithyroid drugs. The source is a woman in her thirties or forties with Graves disease.

V and J are TRBV5-1 and TRBJ2-5; the D gene is possibly TRBD2 (6 bases). This CDR3 contains 16 residues. V dropped 6 bases and J dropped 1 base, with 19 bases sitting between them. Germline V gives CDR1 SGHRS, CDR2 YFSETQ. CDR3 DNA: TGCGCCAGCATCCCCTCCCCAGGCGGGACCCAAGAGACCCAGTACTTC. Its protein product is CASIPSPGGTQETQYF.

This clonotype was found many times. V is TRBV10-2 and J is TRBJ2-7, with 7 bases lining up with TRBD2. Germline V lookup: CDR1 WSHSY, CDR2 SAAADI. This CDR3 has 15 residues. Germline trimming cut 7 bases from V and 3 bases from J; bases unmatched to any gene: 12. In DNA, the CDR3 is TGCGCCAGCACGGCGGGAGTAACCTCGGGCTACGAGCAGTACTTC. Protein: CASTAGVTSGYEQYF.

The sample holds many counts of this clonotype. The chain couples TRBV10-3 to TRBJ1-1; TRBD1 might be the D (5 bases). Germline CDR1 and CDR2: ENHRY and SYGVKD. This CDR3 is built from 14 residues. Trimming took 6 bases from V and 0 from J, leaving 11 bases between them. As DNA, the CDR3 is TGTGCCATCAGCCGGGGGACCATGAACACTGAAGCTTTCTTT. Its translation is CAISRGTMNTEAFF.

This clonotype showed up many times. The chain links TRBV10-2 to TRBJ1-5; D perhaps matches TRBD1 (5 bases). Trimming removed 9 bases at V and 0 bases at J, with 9 bases between. Germline lookup yields CDR1 WSHSY and CDR2 SAAADI. CDR3 size: 13 residues. The CDR3 loop is CASARDSNQPQHF. In DNA, the CDR3 is TGCGCCAGTGCCAGGGATAGCAATCAGCCCCAGCATTTT.

This clonotype was detected many times. The DNA of the CDR3 is TGCGCCAGCAGCTACGACTCGAGCTCCTACAATGAGCAGTTCTTC. As protein: CASSYDSSSYNEQFF. The J gene is TRBJ2-1, the V gene TRBV5-1; D uncertain. The CDR3 has 15 residues. The germline gives CDR1 SGHRS, CDR2 YFSETQ. The V end was cut by 3 bases, the J end by 0 bases, with 10 bases between.

Only a few counts were recorded for this clonotype. This chain joins TRBV11-3 and TRBJ2-1, with 13 positions matching TRBD2. V lost 0 bases, J lost 10 bases, and 0 bases stayed unmatched. CDR1 and CDR2 from the germline V gene are SGHNT and YENEEA. This CDR3 region has 14 residues. The CDR3 region is CASSLEGLAGEQFF. The CDR3 nucleotides are TGTGCCAGCAGCTTAGAGGGACTAGCGGGAGAGCAGTTCTTC.

Turning to this clonotype: Since the CDR3 does not end with the conserved phenylalanine or tryptophan, this likely comes from a read error. The chain joins TRBV27 to TRBJ2-7; D remains unclear. V was pared by 3 bases and J by 2 bases, with 8 bases between. The CDR3 spans 13 residues. CDR1 is MNHEY and CDR2 is SMNVEV in the germline V gene (reference sequence). The CDR3 nucleotides are TGTGCCAGCAGTTTTGACGGACCCTACGAGCAGTACCTC. Translation gives CASSFDGPYEQYL.

The sample holds many counts of this clonotype. V usage is TRBV5-1 and J usage is TRBJ2-1, with D unclear. The CDR3 is made up of 14 amino acids. CDR1 and CDR2 from the germline V gene are SGHRS and YFSETQ. V lost 3 bases, J lost 5 bases, and 12 bases lay in between. CDR3 nucleotide sequence: TGCGCCAGCAGCTACGACGGAACCGACAATGAGCAGTTCTTC. Encoded protein: CASSYDGTDNEQFF. Variable domain in full (rest from reference TRBV5-1 and TRBJ2-1): KAGVTQTPRYLIKTRGQQVTLSCSPISGHRSVSWYQQTPGQGLQFLFEYFSETQRNKGNFPGRFSGRQFSNSRSEMNVSTLELGDSALYLCASSYDGTDNEQFFGPGTRLTVL.

Comments on this clonotype: It may be a read error: a sequence one base away is much more abundant. The chain links TRBV24-1 to TRBJ2-1, with 13 bases fitting TRBD2. Per the germline V gene, CDR1 is KGHDR and CDR2 is SFDVKD. The CDR3 loop spans 17 amino acids. The CDR3 is CATSDFGLAGAAEGQLF. CDR3 bases: TGTGCCACCAGTGACTTTGGACTAGCGGGAGCTGCGGAAGGGCAGCTCTTC.

Note on this clonotype: It is likely a read error: a sequence one base away is far more abundant. The gene calls are TRBV7-2 and TRBJ2-3; 10 bases align to TRBD2. Germline-derived CDR1 and CDR2 are SGHTA and FQGNSA. This CDR3 is 14 amino acids long. The CDR3 sequence is CASSQRGGTDTRYF. CDR3 sequence (DNA): TGTGCCAGCAGCCAGCGGGGGGGTACAGATACGCGGTATTTT.

This clonotype was seen at least ten times. The V and J genes are TRBV20-1 and TRBJ2-2; TRBD2 is a possible D gene (5 bases). V was cut by 5 bases and J by 0 bases, with 10 bases left in between. Germline V gene sequence: CDR1 DFQATT, CDR2 SNEGSKA (reference sequence). This CDR3 spans 14 amino acids. CDR3 sequence (DNA): TGCAGTGCTGGACTCGGGTCGAACACCGGGGAGCTGTTTTTT. Protein sequence: CSAGLGSNTGELFF.

A word on this clonotype: An end of the junction does not agree with germline; a read error may underlie this. The chain uses TRBV7-9 and TRBJ2-4; 7 nucleotides line up with TRBD2. The CDR3 has 14 residues. CDR1 and CDR2 (germline): SEHNR, FQNEAQ (reference sequence). The CDR3 DNA reads TGTGCCAGCAGCCCCACCGGGACTATCCACATTCAGTGCTTC. Its translation: CASSPTGTIHIQCF. Filled out from reference TRBV7-9 and TRBJ2-4, the complete variable domain reads DTGVSQNPRHKITKRGQNVTFRCDPISEHNRLYWYRQTLGQGPEFLTYFQNEAQLEKSRLLSDRFSAERPKGSFSTLEIQRTEQGDSAMYLCASSPTGTIHIQCFGAGTRLSVL.

This clonotype turned up a few times. The chain recombines TRBV3-1 with TRBJ1-1; maybe TRBD1 (5 bases). The CDR3 consists of 15 residues. Deletions cut 0 bases from V and 8 bases from J, with 16 bases between. The germline CDR1 and CDR2 sequences are LGHDT and YNNKEL (reference sequence). This CDR3 reads CASSQDYTQGREAFF. CDR3 coding DNA: TGTGCCAGCAGCCAAGATTACACGCAGGGAAGGGAAGCTTTCTTT.

This clonotype was detected a few times. V gene TRBV7-9 combines with J gene TRBJ2-7, with 10 bases fitting TRBD2. With V trimmed by 4 bases and J by 7 bases, 13 bases remained unmatched. The germline V gene encodes CDR1 SEHNR and CDR2 FQNEAQ (reference sequence). CDR3 length: 16 amino acids. The CDR3 DNA sequence: TGTGCCAGCAGCTCGGTGGTGGCTAGCGGGAGAGGTGAGCAGTACTTC. The encoded protein is CASSSVVASGRGEQYF.

As DNA, the CDR3 is TGTGCCAGCAGCTTAGCGGGACAGCTATTCTCTGGAAACACCATATATTTT. It yields the protein CASSLAGQLFSGNTIYF. The chain joins TRBV7-3 to TRBJ1-3; 7 nucleotides align to TRBD1. Losses at the gene ends were 2 bases for V and 0 bases for J; bases not matched to a gene: 7. Germline CDR1 is SGHTA and CDR2 is FQGTGA. CDR3 length: 17 amino acids.

A word on this clonotype: One base away lies a much larger clone, so this may be a sequencing read error. The V call is TRBV28, the J call TRBJ1-5; TRBD1 matches 7 bases. The CDR3 sequence is 14 residues long. Germline CDR1 reads MDHEN; CDR2 reads SYDVKM. CDR3 amino acids: CASINRGSNRPQHF. CDR3 DNA: TGTGCCAGCATCAACAGGGGAAGCAATCGGCCCCAGCATTTT.

This clonotype was recorded many times. V is TRBV27 and J is TRBJ2-7; the D is unclear. The length of the CDR3 is 14 residues. V was shortened by 3 bases and J by 1 base, with 10 bases between the two germline ends. Germline V lookup: CDR1 MNHEY, CDR2 SMNVEV (reference sequence). CDR3 coding DNA: TGTGCCAGCAGTTTCACGGAAACTTCCTACGAGCAGTACTTC. Protein: CASSFTETSYEQYF.

This clonotype was picked up a small number of times. This chain uses TRBV11-3 with TRBJ2-3; 10 bases are shared with TRBD2. The CDR3 loop spans 16 amino acids. Germline V gives CDR1 SGHNT, CDR2 YENEEA. V dropped 1 base and J dropped 2; count of bases not matched to a gene: 3. CDR3 nucleotides: TGTGCCAGCAGCTTAGCTAGCGGGAGAAACACAGATACGCAGTATTTT. Translated: CASSLASGRNTDTQYF.

This clonotype appeared many times. The V call is TRBV20-1, the J call TRBJ2-1, with D maybe TRBD2 (6 bases). V lost 5 bases and J lost 5, with 13 bases in between. CDR3 length equals 13 residues. CDR1 and CDR2 (germline): DFQATT, SNEGSKA (reference sequence). The CDR3 loop reads CSALWREDNEQFF. The CDR3 region has the DNA TGCAGTGCTCTCTGGCGGGAAGACAATGAGCAGTTCTTC.